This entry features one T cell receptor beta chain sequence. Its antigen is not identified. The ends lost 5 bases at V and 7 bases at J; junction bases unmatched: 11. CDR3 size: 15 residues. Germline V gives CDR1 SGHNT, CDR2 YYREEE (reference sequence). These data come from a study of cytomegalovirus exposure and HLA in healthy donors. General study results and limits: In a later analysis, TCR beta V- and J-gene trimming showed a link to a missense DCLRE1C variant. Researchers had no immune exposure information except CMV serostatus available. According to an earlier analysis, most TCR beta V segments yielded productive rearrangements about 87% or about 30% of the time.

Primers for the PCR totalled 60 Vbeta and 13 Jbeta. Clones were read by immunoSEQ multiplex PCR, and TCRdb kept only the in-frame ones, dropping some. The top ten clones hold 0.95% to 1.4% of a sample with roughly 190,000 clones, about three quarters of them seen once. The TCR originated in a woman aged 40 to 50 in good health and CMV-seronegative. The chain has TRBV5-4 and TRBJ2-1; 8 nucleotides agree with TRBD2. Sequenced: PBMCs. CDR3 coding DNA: TGTGCCAGCAGTCCAACCGGACTAGCCTTGAATGAGCAGTTCTTC. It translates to CASSPTGLALNEQFF.